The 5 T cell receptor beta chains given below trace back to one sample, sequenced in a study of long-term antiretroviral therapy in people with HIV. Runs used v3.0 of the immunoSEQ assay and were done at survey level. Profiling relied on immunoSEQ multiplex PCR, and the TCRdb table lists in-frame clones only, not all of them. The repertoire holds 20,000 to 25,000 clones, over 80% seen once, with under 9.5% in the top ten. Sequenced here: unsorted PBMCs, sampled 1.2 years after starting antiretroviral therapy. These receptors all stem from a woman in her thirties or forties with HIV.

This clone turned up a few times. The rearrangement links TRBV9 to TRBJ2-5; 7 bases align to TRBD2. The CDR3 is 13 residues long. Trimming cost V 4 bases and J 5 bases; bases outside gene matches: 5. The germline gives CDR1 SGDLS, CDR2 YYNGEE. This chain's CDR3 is CASSSGLGETQYF. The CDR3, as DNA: TGTGCCAGCAGCTCCGGACTAGGGGAGACCCAGTACTTC.

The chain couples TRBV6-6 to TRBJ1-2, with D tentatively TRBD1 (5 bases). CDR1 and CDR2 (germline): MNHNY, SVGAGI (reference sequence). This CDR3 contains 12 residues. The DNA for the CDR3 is TGTGCTCTGGGGGGACGCCACTATGGCTACACCTTC. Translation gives CALGGRHYGYTF.

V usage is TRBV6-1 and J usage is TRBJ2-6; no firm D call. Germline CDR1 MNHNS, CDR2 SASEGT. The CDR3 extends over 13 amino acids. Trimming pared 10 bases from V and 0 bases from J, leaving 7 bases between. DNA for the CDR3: TGTGCCACCTGGGCCTCTGGGGCCAACGTCCTGACTTTC. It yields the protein CATWASGANVLTF.

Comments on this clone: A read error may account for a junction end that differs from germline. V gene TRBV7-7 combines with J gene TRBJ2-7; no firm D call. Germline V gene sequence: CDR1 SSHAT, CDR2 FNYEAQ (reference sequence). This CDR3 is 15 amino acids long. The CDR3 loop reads CASSLKYDGSYEQYF. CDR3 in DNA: TGTGCTAGCAGCTTAAAGTATGACGGGTCCTACGAGCAGTACTTC.

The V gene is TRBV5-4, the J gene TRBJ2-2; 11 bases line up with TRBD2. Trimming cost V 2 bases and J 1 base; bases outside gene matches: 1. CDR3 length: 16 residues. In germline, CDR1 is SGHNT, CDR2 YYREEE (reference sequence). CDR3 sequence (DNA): TGTGCCAGCAGCTTCGGGACTAGCGGGAACACCGGGGAGCTGTTTTTT. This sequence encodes CASSFGTSGNTGELFF. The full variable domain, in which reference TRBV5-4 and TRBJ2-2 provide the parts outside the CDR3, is ETGVTQSPTHLIKTRGQQVTLRCSSQSGHNTVSWYQQALGQGPQFIFQYYREEENGRGNFPPRFSGLQFPNYSSELNVNALELDDSALYLCASSFGTSGNTGELFFGEGSRLTVL.